Listed here is a single T cell receptor beta chain. Its specificity is unknown. The source of the sample is a study of CD8 T cells in ankylosing spondylitis. The study, taken as a whole, reports: Seemingly distinctive of ankylosing spondylitis blood was a TCR beta motif formed by eight highly homologous variants.

For TCR beta, libraries came from quantitative 5'-RACE with molecular barcodes. MiXCR, applied by TCRdb to the 5' RACE reads, yields one record per CDR3 protein. The sample holds more than 150,000 distinct CDR3 sequences, 15% to 20% seen once. The receptor's source is a male donor under 30 with ankylosing spondylitis or in good health (not recorded which). Sequencing was done on a sample of blood, either unsorted or a sorted T cell fraction (not recorded which).

CDR3 protein: CASGQDGPYEQYF. CDR3 nucleotides: TGTGCCAGCGGGCAGGACGGGCCCTACGAGCAGTACTTC. This chain connects TRBV12-3 or TRBV12-4 to TRBJ2-7; D gene uncertain. The ends were cut back, 8 bases at V and 2 bases at J, with 13 bases in the middle. This CDR3 has 13 amino acids.